This T cell receptor (beta chain) originates from a study of CDR3 diversity in severe acne. Looked up from germline, CDR1 is SGHAT and CDR2 is FQDESV (reference sequence). The V gene end was trimmed by 5 bases and the J gene end by 5 bases; junction bases not matched to a gene: 8. The CDR3 consists of 15 residues. From the PCR reads, TCRdb called clonotypes with MiXCR, one entry per CDR3 protein. In the table there are tens of thousands of distinct CDR3 sequences, 45% to 55% of which are singletons. V and J are TRBV11-1 and TRBJ1-4, with 7 bases lining up with TRBD1. The sequencing sample was made of blood. This TCR came from a male donor in good health, without acne. CDR3 region: CASSIAGTVNEKLFF. In DNA form, the CDR3 reads TGTGCCAGCAGCATCGCCGGGACAGTGAATGAAAAACTGTTTTTT.